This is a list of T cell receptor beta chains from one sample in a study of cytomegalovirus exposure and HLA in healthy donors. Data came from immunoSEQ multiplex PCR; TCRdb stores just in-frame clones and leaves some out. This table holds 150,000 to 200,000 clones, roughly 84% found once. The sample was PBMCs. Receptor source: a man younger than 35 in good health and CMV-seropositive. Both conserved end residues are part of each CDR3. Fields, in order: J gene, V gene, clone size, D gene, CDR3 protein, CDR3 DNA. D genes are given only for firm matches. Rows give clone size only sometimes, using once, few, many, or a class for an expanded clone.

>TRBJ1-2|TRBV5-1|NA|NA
CASSLVSGAPYGYTF
TGCGCCAGCAGCTTGGTGTCAGGCGCTCCCTATGGCTACACCTTC
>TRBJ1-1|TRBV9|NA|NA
CASSADEGNTEAFF
TGTGCCAGCAGCGCCGATGAGGGTAACACTGAAGCTTTCTTT
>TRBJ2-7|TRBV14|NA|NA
CASSRDVSGYEQYF
TGTGCCAGCAGCCGAGATGTCAGCGGTTACGAGCAGTACTTC
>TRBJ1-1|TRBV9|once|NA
CASSGVRSQGPDTEAFF
TGTGCCAGCAGCGGAGTCCGTTCGCAGGGTCCGGACACTGAAGCTTTCTTT
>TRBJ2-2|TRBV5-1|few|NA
CASSSNTGELFF
TGCGCCAGCAGCTCTAACACCGGGGAGCTGTTTTTT
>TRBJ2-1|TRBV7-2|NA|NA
CASSFLGARQFF
TGTGCCAGCAGCTTCTTGGGGGCAAGGCAGTTCTTC
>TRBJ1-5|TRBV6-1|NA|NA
CASSEGTAVSNQPQHF
TGTGCCAGCAGTGAAGGGACAGCGGTGAGCAATCAGCCCCAGCATTTT
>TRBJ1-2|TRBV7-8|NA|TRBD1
CASSPTHKPGGYGYTF
TGTGCCAGCAGCCCGACCCATAAACCAGGGGGGTATGGCTACACCTTC
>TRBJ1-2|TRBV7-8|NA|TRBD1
CASSLRDRSYGYTF
TGTGCCAGCAGCTTAAGGGACAGATCCTATGGCTACACCTTC
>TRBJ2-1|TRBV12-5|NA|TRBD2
CASGLVPGGSYNEQFF
TGTGCTAGTGGTTTGGTGCCGGGGGGCTCCTACAATGAGCAGTTCTTC
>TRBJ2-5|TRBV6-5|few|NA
CASSYSNLGGQETQYF
TGTGCCAGCAGTTACTCGAATCTGGGGGGCCAAGAGACCCAGTACTTC
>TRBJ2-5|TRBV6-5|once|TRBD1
CASSRDRDQTQYF
TGTGCCAGCAGTAGAGACAGGGACCAAACCCAGTACTTC
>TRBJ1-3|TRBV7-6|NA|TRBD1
CASSLGGTGTGNTIYF
TGTGCCAGCAGCTTAGGAGGGACAGGGACTGGAAACACCATATATTTT
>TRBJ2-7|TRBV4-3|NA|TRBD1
CASSQDGTGISEQYF
TGCGCCAGCAGCCAAGATGGGACAGGGATAAGCGAGCAGTACTTC
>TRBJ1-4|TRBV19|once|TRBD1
CASSLTGSGEKLFF
TGTGCCAGTAGTTTGACAGGGTCAGGTGAAAAACTGTTTTTT
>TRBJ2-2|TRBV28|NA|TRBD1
CASSPGTATGELFF
TGTGCCAGCAGTCCGGGGACAGCCACCGGGGAGCTGTTTTTT
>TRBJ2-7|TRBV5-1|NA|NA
CASSLVPPTRAYYEQYF
TGCGCCAGCAGCTTGGTGCCACCTACCAGGGCCTATTACGAGCAGTACTTC
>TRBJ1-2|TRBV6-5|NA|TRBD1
CASSYDRAGLGYTF
TGTGCCAGCAGTTACGACAGGGCAGGACTAGGCTACACCTTC
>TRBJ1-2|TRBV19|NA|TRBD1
CASTPWQGAGYTF
TGTGCCAGTACCCCGTGGCAGGGGGCGGGCTACACCTTC
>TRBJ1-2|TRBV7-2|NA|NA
CASSHQKTGVSYGYTF
TGTGCCAGCAGCCACCAAAAAACAGGAGTGTCCTATGGCTACACCTTC
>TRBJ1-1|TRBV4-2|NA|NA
CASSQGVDRDMNTEAFF
TGTGCCAGCAGCCAAGGCGTGGACAGAGACATGAACACTGAAGCTTTCTTT
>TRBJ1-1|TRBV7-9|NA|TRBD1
CASSLDRGENEAFF
TGTGCCAGCAGCTTAGACAGGGGTGAAAATGAAGCTTTCTTT
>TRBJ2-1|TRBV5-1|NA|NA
CASSLLEGNEQFF
TGCGCCAGCAGCCTGCTGGAGGGCAATGAGCAGTTCTTC
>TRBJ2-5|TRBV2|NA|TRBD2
CASRAGLAGGYQETQYF
TGTGCCAGCAGAGCGGGACTAGCGGGGGGGTACCAAGAGACCCAGTACTTC
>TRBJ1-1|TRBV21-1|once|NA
CASSKGGGDRAEAFF
TGTGCCAGCAGCAAAGGGGGCGGGGACCGAGCTGAAGCTTTCTTT
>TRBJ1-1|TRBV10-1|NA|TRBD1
CASILFRQGDVGNTEAFF
TGCGCCAGCATTCTCTTTCGACAGGGTGATGTGGGGAACACTGAAGCTTTCTTT
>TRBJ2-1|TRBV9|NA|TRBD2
CASSPQMRAGGPNEQFF
TGTGCCAGCAGCCCCCAAATGAGAGCGGGGGGGCCCAATGAGCAGTTCTTC
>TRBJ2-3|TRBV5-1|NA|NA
CASSLGASTDTQYF
TGCGCCAGCAGCTTGGGCGCAAGCACAGATACGCAGTATTTT